This T cell receptor beta chain was captured by sequencing in a study of read filtering for tumor transcriptome and immune sequencing. Study-wide context: Patients were approximately 18 male and some 15 female, mean age roughly 70 years, range about 45 to 85. Revised staging placed eight or nine patients in R-ISS I, 15 to 20 in II, about seven in III. Study results and limitations: Compared with RNA-seq, IR-seq gave much higher clonotype depth and reliability.

Molecular barcoded adaptors covering alpha/delta and beta/gamma chains were used on roughly 370 ng RNA. TCRdb called the reads again in MiXCR, with one record for every CDR3 protein. This sample has approximately 20,000 distinct CDR3 sequences, with roughly a fifth found just once. This clonotype was found many times. Antigen unknown. Specimen: a population of CD138-negative cells sorted from bone marrow. The source of this sequence is a donor aged 40 or older with multiple myeloma.

CDR3 loop: CSVPGQGAAGANVLTF. Here the CDR3 DNA reads TGCAGCGTACCCGGACAGGGGGCGGCTGGGGCCAACGTCCTGACTTTC. The chain has TRBV29-1 and TRBJ2-6; 11 bases match TRBD1. The CDR3 totals 16 residues. From germline, CDR1 is SQVTM and CDR2 ANQGSEA. After removal of 6 bases from V and 2 bases from J, the junction contained 6 bases not matched to a gene.